This T cell receptor beta chain was recovered during a study of cytomegalovirus exposure and HLA in healthy donors. Whole-study context: For the roughly 390 genotyped donors, more than 65% fell within the Caucasian-associated ancestry cluster.

Germline values: CDR1 SGHTA, CDR2 FQGNSA. The CDR3 covers 13 residues. J was trimmed by 5 bases and V by 4 bases; bases with no gene match: 4. To note about this clone: As yet, its antigen is unknown.

The PCR was carried out with 60 Vbeta primers and 13 Jbeta primers. Sequencing was performed with immunoSEQ multiplex PCR; in TCRdb, only in-frame clones are kept and a portion is missing. The listing records about 110,000 clones. Study-level points and caveats: Presence/absence analyses assumed roughly uniform sequencing depth across donors, which may not hold. Most subjects' HLA-A and HLA-B alleles were reportedly predicted from TCR beta sequences. Sequence variants that were highly shared formed a cluster that was likely a sequencing artifact.

The chain combines TRBV7-2 with TRBJ2-5; 7 nucleotides agree with TRBD2. Material: PBMCs. The TCR comes from a man aged 35 to 55 in good health and CMV-seropositive. CDR3 amino acids: CASSYAGVETQYF. In DNA, the CDR3 is TGTGCCAGCAGCTATGCGGGAGTGGAGACCCAGTACTTC.